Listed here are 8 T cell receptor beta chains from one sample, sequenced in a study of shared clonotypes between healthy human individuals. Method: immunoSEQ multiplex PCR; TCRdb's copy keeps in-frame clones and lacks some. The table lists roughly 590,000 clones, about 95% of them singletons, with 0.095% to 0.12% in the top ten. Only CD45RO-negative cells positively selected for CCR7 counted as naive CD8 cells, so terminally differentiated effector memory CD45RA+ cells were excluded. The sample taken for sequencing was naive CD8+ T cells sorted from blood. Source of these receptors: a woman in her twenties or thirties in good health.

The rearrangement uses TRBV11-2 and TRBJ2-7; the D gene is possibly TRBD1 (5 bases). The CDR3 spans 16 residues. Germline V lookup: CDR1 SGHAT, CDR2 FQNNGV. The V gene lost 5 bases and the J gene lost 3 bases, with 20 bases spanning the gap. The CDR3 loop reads CASSGLKGLVYYEQYF. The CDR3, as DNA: TGTGCCAGCAGCGGATTGAAGGGGTTAGTGTACTACGAGCAGTACTTC.

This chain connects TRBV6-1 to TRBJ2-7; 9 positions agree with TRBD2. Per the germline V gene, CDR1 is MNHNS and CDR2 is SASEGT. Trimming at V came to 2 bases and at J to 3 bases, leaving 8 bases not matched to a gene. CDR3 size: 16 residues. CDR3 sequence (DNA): TGTGCCAGCAGTGAATTCGAGCGGGAGGCTATCTACGAGCAGTACTTC. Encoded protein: CASSEFEREAIYEQYF.

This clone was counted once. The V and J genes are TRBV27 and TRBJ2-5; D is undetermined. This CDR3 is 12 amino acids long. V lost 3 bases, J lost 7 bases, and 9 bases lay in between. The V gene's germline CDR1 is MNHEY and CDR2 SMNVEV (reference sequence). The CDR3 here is CASSFSGGTQYF. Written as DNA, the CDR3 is TGTGCCAGCAGTTTCTCCGGCGGGACCCAGTACTTC.

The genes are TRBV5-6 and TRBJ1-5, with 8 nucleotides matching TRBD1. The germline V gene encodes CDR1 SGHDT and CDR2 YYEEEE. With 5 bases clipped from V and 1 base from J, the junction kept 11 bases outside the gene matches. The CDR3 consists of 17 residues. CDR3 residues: CASSKLTGDRSNQPQHF. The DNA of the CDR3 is TGTGCCAGCAGTAAACTGACAGGGGATCGGAGCAATCAGCCCCAGCATTTT.

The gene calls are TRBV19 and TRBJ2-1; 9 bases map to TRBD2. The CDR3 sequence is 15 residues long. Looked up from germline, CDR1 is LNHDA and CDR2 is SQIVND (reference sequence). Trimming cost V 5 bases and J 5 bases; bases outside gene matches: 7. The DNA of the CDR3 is TGTGCCAGTAGTTCGTCGCGGGAGGGTAACAATGAGCAGTTCTTC. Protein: CASSSSREGNNEQFF.

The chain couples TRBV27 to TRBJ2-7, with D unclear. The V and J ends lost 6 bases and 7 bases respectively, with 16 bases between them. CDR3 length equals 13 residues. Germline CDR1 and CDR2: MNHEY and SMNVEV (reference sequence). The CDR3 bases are TGTGCCAGCAGCCACGCCCCCGGTGGGGAGCAGTACTTC. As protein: CASSHAPGGEQYF.

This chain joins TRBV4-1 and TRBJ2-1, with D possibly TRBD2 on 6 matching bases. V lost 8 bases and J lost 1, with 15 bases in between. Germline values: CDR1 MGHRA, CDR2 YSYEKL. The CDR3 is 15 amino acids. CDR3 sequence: CASAPYGGSYNEQFF. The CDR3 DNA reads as TGCGCCAGCGCACCCTACGGGGGTTCCTACAATGAGCAGTTCTTC.

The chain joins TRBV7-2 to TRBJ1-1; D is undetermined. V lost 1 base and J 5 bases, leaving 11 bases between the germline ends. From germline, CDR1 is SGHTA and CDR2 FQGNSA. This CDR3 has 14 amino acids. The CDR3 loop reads CASSLGVLGTEAFF. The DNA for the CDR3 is TGTGCCAGCAGCTTAGGAGTTCTGGGGACTGAAGCTTTCTTT.